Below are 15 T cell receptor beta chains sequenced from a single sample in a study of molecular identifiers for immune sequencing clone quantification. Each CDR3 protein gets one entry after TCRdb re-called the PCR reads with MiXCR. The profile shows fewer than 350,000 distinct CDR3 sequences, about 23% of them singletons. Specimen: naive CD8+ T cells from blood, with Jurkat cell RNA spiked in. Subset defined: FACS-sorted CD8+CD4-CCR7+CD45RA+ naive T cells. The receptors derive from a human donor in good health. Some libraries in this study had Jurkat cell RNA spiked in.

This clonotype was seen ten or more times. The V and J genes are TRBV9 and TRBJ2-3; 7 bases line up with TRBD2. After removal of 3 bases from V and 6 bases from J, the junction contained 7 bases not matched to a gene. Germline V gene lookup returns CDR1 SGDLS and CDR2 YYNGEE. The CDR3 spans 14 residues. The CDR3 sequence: CASSERGRFDTQYF. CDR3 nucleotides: TGTGCCAGCAGCGAGCGGGGCAGGTTTGATACGCAGTATTTT.

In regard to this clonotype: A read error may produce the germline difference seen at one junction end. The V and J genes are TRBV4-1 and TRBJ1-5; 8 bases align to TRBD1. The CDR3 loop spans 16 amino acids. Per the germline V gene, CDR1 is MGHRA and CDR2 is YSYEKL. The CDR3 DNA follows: TGCGCCCGCAGCCAGGGAGGGACAGGCATAAATCAGCCCCCGCATTTT. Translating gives CARSQGGTGINQPPHF.

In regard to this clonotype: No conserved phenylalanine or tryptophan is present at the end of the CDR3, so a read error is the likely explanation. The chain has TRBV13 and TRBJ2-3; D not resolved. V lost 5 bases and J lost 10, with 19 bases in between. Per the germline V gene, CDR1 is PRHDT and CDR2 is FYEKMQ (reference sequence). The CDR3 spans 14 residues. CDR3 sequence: CASSGLPGPAPQYL. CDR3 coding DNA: TGTGCCAGCAGCGGCTTGCCCGGCCCCGCTCCGCAGTATCTA.

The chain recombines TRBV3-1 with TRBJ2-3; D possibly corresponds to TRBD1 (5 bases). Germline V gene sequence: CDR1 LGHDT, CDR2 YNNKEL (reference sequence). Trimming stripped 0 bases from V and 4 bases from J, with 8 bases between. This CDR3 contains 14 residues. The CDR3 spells CASSQDWGADTQYF. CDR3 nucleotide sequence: TGTGCCAGCAGCCAAGATTGGGGCGCAGATACGCAGTATTTT.

The CDR3 DNA reads as TGTGCCATCAGTGAACAGGAGGGCAGTAATTCACCCCTCCACTTT. It codes for CAISEQEGSNSPLHF. The J gene is TRBJ1-6, the V gene TRBV10-3; a weak D match, TRBD1 (5 bases). Germline V gives CDR1 ENHRY, CDR2 SYGVKD. The CDR3 runs to 15 residues. Trimming cost V 3 bases and J 6 bases, with 12 bases left between them.

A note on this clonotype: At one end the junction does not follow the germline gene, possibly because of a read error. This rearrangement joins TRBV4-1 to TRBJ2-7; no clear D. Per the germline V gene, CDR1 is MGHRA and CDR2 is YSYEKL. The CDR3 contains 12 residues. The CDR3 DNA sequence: TGCGGCAGCAGCCTGAACAGTGCCGAGCAGTACTTC. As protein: CGSSLNSAEQYF.

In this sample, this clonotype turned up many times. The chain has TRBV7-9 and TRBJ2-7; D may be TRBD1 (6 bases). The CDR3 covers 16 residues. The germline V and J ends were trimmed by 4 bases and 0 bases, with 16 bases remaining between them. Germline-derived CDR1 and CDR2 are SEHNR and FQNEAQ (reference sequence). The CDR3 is CASSWPFGQSSYEQYF. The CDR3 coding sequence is TGTGCCAGCAGCTGGCCTTTCGGACAGAGCTCCTACGAGCAGTACTTC.

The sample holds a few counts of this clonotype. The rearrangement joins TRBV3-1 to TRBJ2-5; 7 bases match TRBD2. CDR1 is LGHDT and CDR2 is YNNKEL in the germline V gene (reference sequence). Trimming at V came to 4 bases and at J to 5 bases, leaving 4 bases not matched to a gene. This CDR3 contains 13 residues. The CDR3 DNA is TGTGCCAGCAGCCCGACTAGCACGGAGACCCAGTACTTC. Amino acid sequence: CASSPTSTETQYF.

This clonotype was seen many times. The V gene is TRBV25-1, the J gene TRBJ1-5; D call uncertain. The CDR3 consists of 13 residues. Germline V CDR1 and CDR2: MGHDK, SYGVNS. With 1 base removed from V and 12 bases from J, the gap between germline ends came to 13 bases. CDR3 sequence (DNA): TGTGCCAGCAGTGAATCTTCGTCGGTCATCCAGCATTTT. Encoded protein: CASSESSSVIQHF.

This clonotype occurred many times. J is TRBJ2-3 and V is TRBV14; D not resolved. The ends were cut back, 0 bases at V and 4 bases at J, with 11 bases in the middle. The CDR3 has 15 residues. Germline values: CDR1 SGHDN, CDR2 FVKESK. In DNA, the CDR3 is TGTGCCAGCAGCCAAGAGGCGTCACTCTCAGATACGCAGTATTTT. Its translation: CASSQEASLSDTQYF. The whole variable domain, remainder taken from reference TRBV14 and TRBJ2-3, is EAGVTQFPSHSVIEKGQTVTLRCDPISGHDNLYWYRRVMGKEIKFLLHFVKESKQDESGMPNNRFLAERTGGTYSTLKVQPAELEDSGVYFCASSQEASLSDTQYFGPGTRLTVL.

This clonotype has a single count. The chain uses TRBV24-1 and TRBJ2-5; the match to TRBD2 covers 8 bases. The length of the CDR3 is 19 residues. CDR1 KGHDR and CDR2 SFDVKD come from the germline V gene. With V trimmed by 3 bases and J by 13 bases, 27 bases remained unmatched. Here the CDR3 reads CATSDAIAGGGTWQAPPYF. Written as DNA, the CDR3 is TGTGCCACCAGTGATGCCATTGCGGGGGGCGGTACCTGGCAAGCGCCCCCGTACTTC.

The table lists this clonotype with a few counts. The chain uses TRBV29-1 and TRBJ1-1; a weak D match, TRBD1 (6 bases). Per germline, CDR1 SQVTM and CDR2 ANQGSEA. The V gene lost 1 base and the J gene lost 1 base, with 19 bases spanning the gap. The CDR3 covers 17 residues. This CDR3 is CSVEARGVGRKNTEAFF. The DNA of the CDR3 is TGCAGCGTTGAAGCGAGGGGGGTGGGCAGGAAGAACACTGAAGCTTTCTTT.

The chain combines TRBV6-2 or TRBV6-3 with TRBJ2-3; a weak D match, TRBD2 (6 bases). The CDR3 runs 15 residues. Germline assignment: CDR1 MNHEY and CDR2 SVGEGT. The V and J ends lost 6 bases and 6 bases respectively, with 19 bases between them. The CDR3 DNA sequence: TGTGCCAGCAGCCCCGGACTGGGCGGGGTCGATACGCAGTATTTT. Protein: CASSPGLGGVDTQYF.

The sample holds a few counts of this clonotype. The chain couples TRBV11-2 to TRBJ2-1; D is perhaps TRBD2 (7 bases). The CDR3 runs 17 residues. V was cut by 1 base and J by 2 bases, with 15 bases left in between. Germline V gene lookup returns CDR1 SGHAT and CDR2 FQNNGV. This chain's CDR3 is CASSLGVGGEPYNEQFF. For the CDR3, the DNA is TGTGCCAGCAGCTTAGGAGTAGGGGGGGAACCCTACAATGAGCAGTTCTTC.

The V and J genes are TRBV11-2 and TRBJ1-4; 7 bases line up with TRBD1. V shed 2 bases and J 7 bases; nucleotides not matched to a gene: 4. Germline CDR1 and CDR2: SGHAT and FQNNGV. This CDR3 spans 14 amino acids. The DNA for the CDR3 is TGTGCCAGCAGCTTATTCGCAGGGGGTGAAAAACTGTTTTTT. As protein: CASSLFAGGEKLFF.